This T cell receptor beta chain was sequenced in a study of regulatory and conventional T cells in RAG deficiency. Regarding the study as a whole: Control T-cell subsets had markedly higher Shannon entropy and lower Simpson indices than RAG-deficient patients. Compared with controls, unique Treg TCR beta sequences dropped about 110-fold in Omenn syndrome and CID/AS.

The germline gives CDR1 MNHEY, CDR2 SVGAGI. This CDR3 contains 14 residues. V lost 6 bases to trimming and J lost 5 bases, with 16 bases between them. The sorted conventional CD4+ T cells were CD25-low and CD127-high, with genomic DNA sequenced. As regards this clone: Antigen unknown.

TCRdb's copy holds only in-frame clones and misses some; the assay was immunoSEQ multiplex PCR. The sample includes more than 35,000 clones, just under 90% of them seen just once. These data were likewise used in another study, on regulatory T cells. That report notes: Primers: 52 TRBV forward and 13 TRBJ reverse. Regulatory T cells showed the strongest V-J pair restriction and V/J gene skewing among patient repertoires.

Sequenced: CD4+ effector T cells sorted from blood. This chain connects TRBV6-5 to TRBJ1-2, with D perhaps matching TRBD1 (5 bases). This sequence originates from a human donor in good health. The CDR3 reads CASRSTGTAYGYTF. The CDR3 nucleotides are TGTGCCAGCAGATCCACCGGGACGGCATATGGCTACACCTTC.